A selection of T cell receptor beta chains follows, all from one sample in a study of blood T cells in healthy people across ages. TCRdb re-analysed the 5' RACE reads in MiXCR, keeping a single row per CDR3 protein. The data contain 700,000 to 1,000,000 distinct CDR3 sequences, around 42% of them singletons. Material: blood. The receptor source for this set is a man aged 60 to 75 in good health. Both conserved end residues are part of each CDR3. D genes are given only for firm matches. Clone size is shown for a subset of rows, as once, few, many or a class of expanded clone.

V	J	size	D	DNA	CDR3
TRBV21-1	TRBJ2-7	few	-	TGTGCCAGCAGCAAAGGGGGGCAGGGAAAGGTACAGTACGAGCAGTACTTC	CASSKGGQGKVQYEQYF
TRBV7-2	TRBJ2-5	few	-	TGTGCCAGCAGCCCACCAGTCGGGGGTCTGTACTTC	CASSPPVGGLYF
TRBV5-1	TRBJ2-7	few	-	TGCGCCAGCAGCTTTGGGGGCGAAGCCCAGTACGAGCAGTACTTC	CASSFGGEAQYEQYF
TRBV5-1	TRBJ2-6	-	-	TGCGCCAGCAGCTTCCCTGTGGCAGGATTCTCTGGGGCCAACGTCCTGACTTTC	CASSFPVAGFSGANVLTF
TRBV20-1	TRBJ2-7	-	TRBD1	TGCAGTGCTAGAGTACAGGGGGTTTCCTACGAGCAGTACTTC	CSARVQGVSYEQYF
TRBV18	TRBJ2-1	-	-	TGTGCCAGCTCAGTCGATACCTCTAATGAGCAGTTCTTC	CASSVDTSNEQFF
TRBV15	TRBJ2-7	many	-	TGTGCCACCAGCAGAGATAGGGGGGTCCTAACCGAGCAGTACTTC	CATSRDRGVLTEQYF
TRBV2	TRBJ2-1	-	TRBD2	TGTGCCAGCACCGGCGGGCGGGAGGCTTACAATGAGCAGTTCTTC	CASTGGREAYNEQFF
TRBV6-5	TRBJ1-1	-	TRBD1	TGTGCCAGCAGACAGGGGGCCGGCACTGAAGCTTTCTTT	CASRQGAGTEAFF
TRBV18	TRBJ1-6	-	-	TGTGCCAGCTCAGCCAACGTCAATAATTCACCCCTCCACTTT	CASSANVNNSPLHF
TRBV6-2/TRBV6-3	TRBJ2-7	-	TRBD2	TGTGCCAGCAGTCCATCCAGCGGGGATTACAATGAGCAGTACTTC	CASSPSSGDYNEQYF
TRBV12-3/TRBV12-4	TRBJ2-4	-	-	TGTGCCAGCAGTTTAGCACAGGCTAGTGAGCAGTACTTC	CASSLAQASEQYF
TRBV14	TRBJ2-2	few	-	TGTGCCAGCAGCCAACATTCGACACTAAACACCGGGGAGCTGTTTTTT	CASSQHSTLNTGELFF
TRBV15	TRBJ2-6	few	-	TGTGCCACCAGCAGAGAGGGCGGATCTGGGGCCAACGTCCTGACTTTC	CATSREGGSGANVLTF
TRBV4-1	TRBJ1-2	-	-	TGCGCCAGCAGCCAAGACCCCGGGACCCACTCCGCCTACACCTTC	CASSQDPGTHSAYTF
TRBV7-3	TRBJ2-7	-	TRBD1	TGTGCCAGCAGCCCGACAGGGGACTTTACCTACGAGCAGTACTTC	CASSPTGDFTYEQYF
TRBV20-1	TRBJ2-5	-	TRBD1	TGCAGTGCCCCCGGACAGGGGGGATTCCAAGAGACCCAGTACTTC	CSAPGQGGFQETQYF
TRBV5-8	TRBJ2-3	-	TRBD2	TGTGCCAGCAGCCCCGGGACTAGCGGGGGGCCCAGCACAGATACGCAGTATTTT	CASSPGTSGGPSTDTQYF